A selection of T cell receptor beta chains follows, all from one sample in a study of long-term antiretroviral therapy in people with HIV. Method: immunoSEQ multiplex PCR; TCRdb's copy keeps in-frame clones and lacks some. Seen here are tens of thousands of clones, more than 80% observed once, and the top ten hold 7.3%. The specimen was unsorted PBMCs, collected 0.3 years after starting antiretroviral therapy. The origin of the receptors is a man aged 35 to 55 with HIV. The CDR3 runs from the conserved cysteine through the conserved F or W. D genes are given only for firm matches. The size field is filled for only some rows; it gives once, few, many or a size class.

len: 12; d_gene: .; v_gene: TRBV11-1; j_gene: TRBJ2-5; abundance: .; CDR3nt: TGTGCCAGCTTAGGCTGGGAAGAGACCCAGTACTTC; CDR3aa: CASLGWEETQYF
len: 18; d_gene: TRBD1; v_gene: TRBV5-1; j_gene: TRBJ2-3; abundance: .; CDR3nt: TGCGCCAGCAGCGGAACTTCTCTACAGGGGTGGGGGACAGATACGCAGTATTTT; CDR3aa: CASSGTSLQGWGTDTQYF
len: 11; d_gene: .; v_gene: TRBV20-1; j_gene: TRBJ1-1; abundance: .; CDR3nt: TGCAGTCTTTCCGGGAACACTGAAGCTTTCTTT; CDR3aa: CSLSGNTEAFF
len: 15; d_gene: TRBD2; v_gene: TRBV4-3; j_gene: TRBJ2-7; abundance: .; CDR3nt: TGCGCCAGCAGCCAAGAGCCTAGCGGGGGATACGAGCAGTACTTC; CDR3aa: CASSQEPSGGYEQYF
len: 15; d_gene: TRBD1; v_gene: TRBV11-2; j_gene: TRBJ2-7; abundance: few; CDR3nt: TGTGCCAGCAGCTTACAGGGACAGGGTTCCCACGAGCAGTACTTC; CDR3aa: CASSLQGQGSHEQYF
len: 13; d_gene: .; v_gene: TRBV28; j_gene: TRBJ1-2; abundance: .; CDR3nt: TGTGCCAGCAGTTTAAACCAGAACTATGGCTACACCTTC; CDR3aa: CASSLNQNYGYTF
len: 16; d_gene: TRBD1; v_gene: TRBV4-1; j_gene: TRBJ1-2; abundance: .; CDR3nt: TGCGCCAGCAGCCAAGTGACAGGGATCGCTAACTATGGCTACACCTTC; CDR3aa: CASSQVTGIANYGYTF
len: 15; d_gene: TRBD1; v_gene: TRBV10-2; j_gene: TRBJ2-1; abundance: .; CDR3nt: TGCGCCAGCACCCCGGGACAGGGATTAAACAATGAGCAGTTCTTC; CDR3aa: CASTPGQGLNNEQFF
len: 14; d_gene: TRBD1; v_gene: TRBV6-5; j_gene: TRBJ2-2; abundance: .; CDR3nt: TGTGCCAGCAGTTCATACAGGGGTCCCGGGGAGCTGTTTTTT; CDR3aa: CASSSYRGPGELFF
len: 14; d_gene: .; v_gene: TRBV10-2; j_gene: TRBJ2-7; abundance: .; CDR3nt: TGCGCCAGCAGTGACCAACAGTTGTCGAGGGAGCAGTACTTC; CDR3aa: CASSDQQLSREQYF